This T cell receptor beta chain was captured by sequencing in a study of cytomegalovirus exposure and HLA in healthy donors. In the study overall: A prior analysis found 90 million to 120 million unique TCR beta sequences from some 200 million T cells. General study points: As a later analysis revealed, the rate of TCR association differed by HLA locus, with DRB1 most and HLA-C fewest. Researchers reported in a later analysis that a missense DCLRE1C variant was tied to TCR beta V- and J-gene trimming. For presence/absence analyses, sequencing depth was assumed to be roughly uniform across donors.

A note on this clone: Its antigen remains unidentified.

A multiplex PCR was run with 60 Vbeta primers and 13 Jbeta primers. TCRdb's table, derived via immunoSEQ multiplex PCR, lists solely in-frame clones and lacks some. The sample consists of more than 95,000 clones, around three quarters of them appearing once. The CDR3 is 15 residues long. V shed 1 base, J shed 4 bases, and the junction held 3 bases outside the gene matches. Germline assignment: CDR1 SGHKS and CDR2 YYEKEE (reference sequence). Sequencing used PBMCs. The receptor comes from a woman aged 18-29 years in good health and CMV-seropositive. The genes are TRBV5-5 and TRBJ2-2, with TRBD1 matching 8 bases. The CDR3 region has the DNA TGTGCCAGCAGCTTGCGCCAGGGGGCCACCGGGGAGCTGTTTTTT. Residues: CASSLRQGATGELFF.